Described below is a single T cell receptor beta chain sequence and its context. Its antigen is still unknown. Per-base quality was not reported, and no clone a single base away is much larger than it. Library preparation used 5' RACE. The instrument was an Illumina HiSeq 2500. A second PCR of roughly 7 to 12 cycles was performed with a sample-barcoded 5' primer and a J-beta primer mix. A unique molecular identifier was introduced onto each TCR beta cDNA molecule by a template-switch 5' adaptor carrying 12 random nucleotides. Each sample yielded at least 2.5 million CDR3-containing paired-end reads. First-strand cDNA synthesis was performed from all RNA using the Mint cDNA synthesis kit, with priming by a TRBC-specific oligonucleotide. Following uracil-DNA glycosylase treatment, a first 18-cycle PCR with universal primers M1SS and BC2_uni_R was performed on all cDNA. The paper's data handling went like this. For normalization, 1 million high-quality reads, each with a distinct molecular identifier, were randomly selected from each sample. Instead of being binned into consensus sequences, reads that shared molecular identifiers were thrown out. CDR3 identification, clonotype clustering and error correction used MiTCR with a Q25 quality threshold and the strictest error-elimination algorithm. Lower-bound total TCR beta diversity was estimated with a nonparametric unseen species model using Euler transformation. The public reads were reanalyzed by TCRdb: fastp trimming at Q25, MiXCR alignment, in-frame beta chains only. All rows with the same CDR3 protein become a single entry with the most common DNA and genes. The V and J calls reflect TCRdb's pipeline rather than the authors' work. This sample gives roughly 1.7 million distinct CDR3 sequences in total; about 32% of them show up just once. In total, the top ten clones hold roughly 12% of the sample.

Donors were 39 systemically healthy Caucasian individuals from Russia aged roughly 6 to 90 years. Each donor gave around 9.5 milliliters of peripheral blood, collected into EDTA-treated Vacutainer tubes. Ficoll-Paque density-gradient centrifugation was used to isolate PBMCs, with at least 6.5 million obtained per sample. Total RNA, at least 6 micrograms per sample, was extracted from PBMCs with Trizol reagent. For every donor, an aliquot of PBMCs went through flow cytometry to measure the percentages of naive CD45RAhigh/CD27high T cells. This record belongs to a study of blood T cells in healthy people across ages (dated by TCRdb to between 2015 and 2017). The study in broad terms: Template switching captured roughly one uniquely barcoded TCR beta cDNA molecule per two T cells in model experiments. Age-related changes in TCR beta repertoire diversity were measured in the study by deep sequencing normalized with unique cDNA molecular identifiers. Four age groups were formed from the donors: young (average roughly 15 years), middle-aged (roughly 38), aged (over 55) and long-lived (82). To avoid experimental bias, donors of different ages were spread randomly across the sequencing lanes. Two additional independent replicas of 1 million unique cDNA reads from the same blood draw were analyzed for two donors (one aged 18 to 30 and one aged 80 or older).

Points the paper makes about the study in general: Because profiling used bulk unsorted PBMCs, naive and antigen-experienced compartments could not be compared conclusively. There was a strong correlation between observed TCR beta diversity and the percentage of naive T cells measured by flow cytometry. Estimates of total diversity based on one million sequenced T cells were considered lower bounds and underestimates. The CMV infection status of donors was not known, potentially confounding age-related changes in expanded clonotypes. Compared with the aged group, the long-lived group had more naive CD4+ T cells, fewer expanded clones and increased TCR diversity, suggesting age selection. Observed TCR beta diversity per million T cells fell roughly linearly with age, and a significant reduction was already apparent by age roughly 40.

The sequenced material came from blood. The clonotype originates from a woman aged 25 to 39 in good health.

The bases read TGTGCCAGCAGTCCGAATTACAGGGGAGAGACCCAGTACTTC. This gives the protein CASSPNYRGETQYF. This chain joins TRBV28 to TRBJ2-5; 7 bases in the middle match TRBD1. CDR3 length: 14 amino acids, cysteine to phenylalanine. The only DNA kept is the CDR3, 42 bases in frame from the first base. The germline V gene encodes CDR1 MDHEN and CDR2 SYDVKM. The germline V end is reduced by 5 bases and the J end by 4 bases; junction bases left unmatched: 7.